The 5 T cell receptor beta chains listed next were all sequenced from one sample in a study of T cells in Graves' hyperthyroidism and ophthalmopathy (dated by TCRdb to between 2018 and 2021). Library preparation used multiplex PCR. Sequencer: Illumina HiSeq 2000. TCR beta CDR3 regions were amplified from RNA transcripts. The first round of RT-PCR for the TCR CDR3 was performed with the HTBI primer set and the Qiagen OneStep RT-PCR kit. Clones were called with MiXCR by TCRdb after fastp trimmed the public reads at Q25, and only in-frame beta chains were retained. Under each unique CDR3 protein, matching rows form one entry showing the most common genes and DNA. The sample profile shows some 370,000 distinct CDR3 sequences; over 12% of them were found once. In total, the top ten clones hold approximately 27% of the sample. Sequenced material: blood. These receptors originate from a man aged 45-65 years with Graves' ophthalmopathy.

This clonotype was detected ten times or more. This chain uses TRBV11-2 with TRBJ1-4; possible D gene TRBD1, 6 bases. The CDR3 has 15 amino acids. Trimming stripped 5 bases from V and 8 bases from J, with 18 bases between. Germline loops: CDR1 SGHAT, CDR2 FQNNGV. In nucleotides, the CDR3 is TGTGCCAGCAGCCTACTGACAGGTTTTTCGGAAAAACTGTTTTTT. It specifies CASSLLTGFSEKLFF.

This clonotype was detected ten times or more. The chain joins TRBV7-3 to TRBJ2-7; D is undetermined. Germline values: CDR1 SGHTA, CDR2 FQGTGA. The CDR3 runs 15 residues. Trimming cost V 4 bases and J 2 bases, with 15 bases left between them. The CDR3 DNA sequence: TGTGCCAGCAGCTGCTACGCTAGACCAGCCTACGAGCAGTACTTC. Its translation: CASSCYARPAYEQYF.

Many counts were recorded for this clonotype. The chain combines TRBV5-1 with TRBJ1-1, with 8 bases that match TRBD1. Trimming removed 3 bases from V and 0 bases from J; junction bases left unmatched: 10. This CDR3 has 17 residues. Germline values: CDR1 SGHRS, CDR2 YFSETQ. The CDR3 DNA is TGCGCCAGCAGCTACAAGACAGGGGTAAGCATGAACACTGAAGCTTTCTTT. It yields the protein CASSYKTGVSMNTEAFF.

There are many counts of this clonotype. The CDR3 sequence is CSASGHTEAFF. CDR3 nucleotides: TGCAGCGCCTCTGGACACACTGAAGCTTTCTTT. The V gene is TRBV29-1, the J gene TRBJ1-1; D is unclear. The V and J ends lost 7 bases and 3 bases respectively, with 9 bases between them. CDR3 size: 11 residues. Germline V CDR1 and CDR2: SQVTM, ANQGSEA. The variable domain in full, completed from reference TRBV29-1 and TRBJ1-1, reads SAVISQKPSRDICQRGTSLTIQCQVDSQVTMMFWYRQQPGQSLTLIATANQGSEATYESGFVIDKFPISRPNLTFSTLTVSNMSPEDSSIYLCSASGHTEAFFGQGTRLTVV.

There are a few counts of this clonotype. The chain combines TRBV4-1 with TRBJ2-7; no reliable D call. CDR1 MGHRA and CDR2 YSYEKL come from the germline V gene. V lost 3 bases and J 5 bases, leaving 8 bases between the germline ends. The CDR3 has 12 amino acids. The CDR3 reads CASSQPLDEQYF. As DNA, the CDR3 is TGCGCCAGCAGCCAGCCCCTCGACGAGCAGTACTTC.